The 13 T cell receptor beta chains below were found in one sample sequenced in a study of T cells in narcolepsy. Using immunoSEQ multiplex PCR, the repertoire was profiled, and TCRdb retains in-frame clones only, with some absent. The table records about 40,000 clones, 88% of them present only once. The sequenced sample consisted of CD45RA- memory CD4+ T cells from PBMCs. The receptors were gathered from a human donor with narcolepsy.

This sequence joins TRBV6-1 and TRBJ1-2; D gene ambiguous. The CDR3 consists of 13 residues. Germline assignment: CDR1 MNHNS and CDR2 SASEGT. The ends were cut back, 8 bases at V and 4 bases at J, with 14 bases in the middle. CDR3 in DNA: TGTGCCAGCTGTGTAGAGGAGACCTATGGCTACACCTTC. This codes for CASCVEETYGYTF.

This chain links TRBV2 with TRBJ1-3; no firm D call. V was cut by 3 bases and J by 4 bases, with 4 bases left in between. Germline-derived CDR1 and CDR2 are SNHLY and FYNNEI. This CDR3 is 12 amino acids long. CDR3 amino acids: CASSELGNTIYF. The CDR3 DNA reads as TGTGCCAGCAGTGAGTTAGGAAACACCATATATTTT.

Regarding this clone: One end of the junction fails to match germline, which may point to a read error. The chain is built from TRBV25-1 and TRBJ2-4; 8 bases agree with TRBD1. CDR3 size: 18 residues. Germline V gene lookup returns CDR1 MGHDK and CDR2 SYGVNS. The CDR3 loop is CASNEYGQGARTKNIQYF. The CDR3 DNA is TGTGCCAGCAATGAATATGGTCAGGGGGCGCGAACCAAAAACATTCAGTACTTC.

This chain connects TRBV7-2 to TRBJ2-5; D possibly matches TRBD1 or TRBD2 (5 bases each). The CDR3 loop spans 12 amino acids. V was clipped by 8 bases and J by 5 bases, with 12 bases between them. Germline lookup yields CDR1 SGHTA and CDR2 FQGNSA. In DNA form, the CDR3 reads TGTGCCAGCGGGGGATCGAGGGAGACCCAGTACTTC. Its translation is CASGGSRETQYF.

The chain uses TRBV4-1 and TRBJ2-3; 7 bases match TRBD2. The germline CDR1 and CDR2 sequences are MGHRA and YSYEKL. After removal of 4 bases from V and 1 base from J, the junction contained 5 bases not matched to a gene. The CDR3 contains 15 residues. In DNA, the CDR3 is TGCGCCAGCAGCCTCCTGGGACTACGCACAGATACGCAGTATTTT. This encodes CASSLLGLRTDTQYF.

The rearrangement joins TRBV18 to TRBJ2-3; 7 bases match TRBD1. V shed 2 bases and J 1 base; nucleotides not matched to a gene: 9. Germline assignment: CDR1 KGHSH and CDR2 LQKENI. The CDR3 is 17 residues long. For the CDR3, the DNA is TGTGCCAGCTCACCAATGGCGAGACAGGGAGGCACAGATACGCAGTATTTT. Amino acids: CASSPMARQGGTDTQYF.

The chain couples TRBV19 to TRBJ2-1, with D perhaps TRBD2 (5 bases). Trimming removed 5 bases at V and 4 bases at J, with 15 bases between. There are 15 residues in the CDR3. The germline CDR1 and CDR2 sequences are LNHDA and SQIVND (reference sequence). DNA for the CDR3: TGTGCCAGTAGTGTAACCCATACGGGGTACAATGAGCAGTTCTTC. This codes for CASSVTHTGYNEQFF.

This clone was seen only once. Written as DNA, the CDR3 is TGTGCCAGCAGTTACTCCAGATTCCTCGGGGGCTACACCTTC. It translates to CASSYSRFLGGYTF. The chain links TRBV6-5 to TRBJ1-2; D not resolved. Trimming cost V 0 bases and J 8 bases, with 13 bases left between them. The germline gives CDR1 MNHEY, CDR2 SVGAGI. The CDR3 spans 14 residues.

This chain joins TRBV19 and TRBJ1-6; TRBD1 is a possible D gene (5 bases). This CDR3 contains 14 residues. Germline CDR1 LNHDA, CDR2 SQIVND (reference sequence). With 9 bases removed from V and 8 bases from J, the gap between germline ends came to 17 bases. The CDR3 loop reads CASAPQGIDSPLHF. CDR3 DNA sequence: TGTGCCAGCGCGCCGCAGGGTATCGATTCACCCCTCCACTTT.

The chain joins TRBV7-2 to TRBJ1-6; TRBD1 matches at 7 bases. From germline, CDR1 is SGHTA and CDR2 FQGNSA. Trimming at V came to 2 bases and at J to 19 bases, leaving 14 bases not matched to a gene. This CDR3 is 14 amino acids long. CDR3 nucleotides: TGTGCCAGCAGCTTAATCGGGGACAGCCCAGTATTTCACTTT. It yields the protein CASSLIGDSPVFHF.

A single count supports this clone. The DNA for the CDR3 is TGTGCCAGCAGCTTCAGATCGACAGGGTACGAAGCTTTCTTT. This encodes CASSFRSTGYEAFF. V usage is TRBV5-6 and J usage is TRBJ1-1, with TRBD1 identical over 7 bases. CDR1 and CDR2 from the germline V gene are SGHDT and YYEEEE. Trimming took 2 bases from V and 8 from J; bases not matched to a gene: 9. This CDR3 has 14 amino acids.

V gene TRBV2 combines with J gene TRBJ1-4, with a possible D match to TRBD1 (5 bases). V was trimmed by 6 bases and J by 5 bases, leaving 10 bases between them. The CDR3 is 13 amino acids. Germline V gene lookup returns CDR1 SNHLY and CDR2 FYNNEI. CDR3 in DNA: TGTGCCAGCAGGCGAGGGGAAAATGAAAAACTGTTTTTT. The encoded protein is CASRRGENEKLFF.

The J gene is TRBJ1-2, the V gene TRBV30; tentative D call: TRBD1 (5 bases). Germline CDR1 reads GTSNPN; CDR2 reads SVGIG (reference sequence). CDR3 length equals 15 residues. V gave up 7 bases and J gave up 5 bases, with 23 bases separating them. CDR3 protein: CAYEGQRASLYGYTF. The CDR3 DNA reads as TGTGCCTATGAGGGGCAGCGGGCCTCTCTTTATGGCTACACCTTC.